This is a list of T cell receptor beta chains from one sample in a study of beta chain features in type 1 diabetes. Sequencing was performed with immunoSEQ multiplex PCR; in TCRdb, only in-frame clones are kept and a portion is missing. The sample carries fewer than 200,000 clones, 10% recorded once. Material for sequencing was central memory CD4+ T cells from blood. These receptors all come from a man between 25 and 39 years old with type 1 diabetes. Both conserved end residues are part of each CDR3. The order of the fields is J gene, clone size, V gene, D gene, CDR3 DNA, CDR3 protein. The D gene is left open where the match is weak. Not every row has a clone size; where given, it reads once, few, many or a size class.

TRBJ2-1	.	TRBV19	.	TGTGCCAGTAGTATACAACAGGAGCAGTTCTTC	CASSIQQEQFF
TRBJ2-7	few	TRBV28	TRBD1	TGTGCCAGCAGGTCTACCGGGACAGGGAGCTCCTACGAGCAGTACTTC	CASRSTGTGSSYEQYF
TRBJ2-7	.	TRBV6-1	.	TGTGCCAGCAGTGAAGGACAGTACCTTGGCGAGCAGTACTTC	CASSEGQYLGEQYF
TRBJ2-7	few	TRBV7-8	.	TGTGCCAGCAGCTCGCGGAGGCACCACTACGAGCAGTACTTC	CASSSRRHHYEQYF
TRBJ2-7	few	TRBV20-1	.	TGCAGTGCTAGCGTGACGGAGGGACGGTACTTC	CSASVTEGRYF
TRBJ1-2	few	TRBV7-9	.	TGTGCCAGCACCGAGGTGGGGCCCAGGGGAGGCTACACCTTC	CASTEVGPRGGYTF
TRBJ1-1	few	TRBV29-1	TRBD1	TGCAGCGTTCGACAGGGGGCCACTGAAGCTTTCTTT	CSVRQGATEAFF
TRBJ2-5	.	TRBV29-1	TRBD1	TGCAGCGTCCACGGGACAGGGGATAACCAAGAGACCCAGTACTTC	CSVHGTGDNQETQYF
TRBJ2-1	few	TRBV14	.	TGTGCCAGCAGCCAACTCGGGGGAGGCTCCTACAATGAGCAGTTCTTC	CASSQLGGGSYNEQFF
TRBJ2-2	many	TRBV28	TRBD2	TGTGCCAGCAACCGCGGGAGGTTAGCCGGGGAGCTGTTTTTT	CASNRGRLAGELFF
TRBJ2-7	.	TRBV4-2	TRBD2	TGTGCCAGCGGTAGATACAGCGGGAGTAGCAACGAGCAGTACTTC	CASGRYSGSSNEQYF
TRBJ2-7	few	TRBV18	TRBD1	TGTGCCAGCTCACTCCAAGACAGGGGAGGAGAGCAGTACTTC	CASSLQDRGGEQYF
TRBJ2-1	.	TRBV7-2	TRBD2	TGTGCCAGCAGCTTCGCTGGACTAGCGGGGACCGCGCAGTTCTTC	CASSFAGLAGTAQFF
TRBJ1-5	.	TRBV18	.	TGTGCCAGCTCACAACGGGGGGGAAATGACCAGCCCCAGCATTTT	CASSQRGGNDQPQHF
TRBJ2-5	few	TRBV19	.	TGTGCCAGTAAAAACGACGGGTACGAGACCCAGTACTTC	CASKNDGYETQYF
TRBJ2-1	.	TRBV7-2	.	TGTGCCAGCAGCCCTGCCGCGACTAGAGAGCGGAATGAGCAGTTCTTC	CASSPAATRERNEQFF
TRBJ2-2	few	TRBV7-2	TRBD2	TGTGCCAGCAGCTTCGGGCTCTTAGCGGGAGGACCCGGGGAGCTGTTTTTT	CASSFGLLAGGPGELFF
TRBJ2-7	.	TRBV5-1	TRBD2	TGCGCCAGCAGCATGGGACTAGCTGGTTACGAGCAGTACTTC	CASSMGLAGYEQYF
TRBJ1-2	.	TRBV5-1	TRBD1	TGCGCCAGCAGCGTGGACAGGGACCCCTCCTATGGCTACACCTTC	CASSVDRDPSYGYTF
TRBJ2-1	.	TRBV28	TRBD2	TGTGCCAGCAGTTTATGGGCTAGCGGGAATTCTGAGCAGTTCTTC	CASSLWASGNSEQFF
TRBJ1-1	.	TRBV11-2	.	TGTGCCAGCAGAGCAGGGTCGTACACTGAAGCTTTCTTT	CASRAGSYTEAFF
TRBJ2-5	many	TRBV9	.	TGTGCCAGCAGCGTAGGAGGAGAGACCCAGTACTTC	CASSVGGETQYF
TRBJ2-1	.	TRBV5-1	.	TGCGCCAGCAGTTTCCTGGGGGGACGGGATGAGCAGTTCTTC	CASSFLGGRDEQFF